This TCR beta chain was captured by sequencing in a study of identical twins (dated by TCRdb to the mid-2010s). Describing the broader study: To test whether fetal clonotypes persist, this study deep-sequenced TCR alpha and beta repertoires from monozygotic twins, from unrelated adults of various ages, and from cord blood. Replicate twin experiments were performed at different times using different library preparation protocols to rule out contamination. Study-wide findings and limitations: In beta out-of-frame sequences, excess twin sharing was weaker, because having fewer shared sequences lowered the signal-to-noise ratio. In monozygotic twins, recombination models systematically underestimated out-of-frame TCR alpha sharing, but the models matched the sharing seen between unrelated individuals. Because the same donors could not be followed over many years, the conclusions relied on cross-sectional statistical analysis. Compared with coincidental sharing between unrelated individuals, out-of-frame TCR alpha sequences shared between twins had an excess of sequences with low generation probability. Zero-insertion analyses could be partly confounded by invariant T cells such as MAIT and iNKT, although diverse VJ usage argued against such confounding for most clonotypes. Fewer insertions were carried by abundant cord blood beta clonotypes; a weaker similar trend was observed in young adult naive repertoires, while no such trend was observed in memory repertoires.

All donors were healthy Caucasians. Three pairs of female monozygotic twins, all aged about 18 to 30 years, were included in the twin cohort. Miltenyi CD45RO+ enrichment and human naive T-cell isolation kits were used to isolate memory (CD45RO+) and naive T cells from PBMC. The library came from 5' RACE. For sequencing, an Illumina HiSeq 2000 was employed. A universal primer binding site was added through template switching, and the final cDNA carried a unique molecular identifier so that TCR cDNA molecules could be counted accurately. Specific primers in the conserved constant-segment region were used to synthesize first-strand cDNA for the TCR alpha and beta chains. To control for contamination, each cDNA library was double barcoded with a SMART-Mk sample barcode plus Illumina barcodes. TruSeq adapter sequences along with Illumina sample barcodes were introduced in two successive PCR steps. The Illumina HiSeq platform was used with custom primers to sequence TCR alpha and beta cDNA libraries. The authors' pipeline ran thus. Raw reads were processed with MiGEC to extract unique molecular identifiers, and MiXCR was used to determine CDR3 positions. For each individual, recombination models were inferred using an EM algorithm with the repgenHMM and IGoR tools. Shared clonotypes were analyzed with the tcR package in R, and sharing was normalized by the product of cloneset sizes. To study raw recombination free of thymic and clonal selection effects, out-of-frame nonproductive sequences were analyzed. TCRdb redid the processing of the public reads, applying fastp at Q25 and MiXCR, and retained in-frame beta chains. Every entry covers one CDR3 protein and lists the most common genes and DNA from its rows. TCRdb's processing, not the authors' own work, is the source of the V and J calls. A total of 200,000 to 250,000 distinct CDR3 sequences appear in this sample, 12% of them only once. The biggest ten clones account for 4% of the sample.

For this clonotype: The target of this receptor is not known. No much larger clonotype is one base removed from it; base qualities were not supplied.

Trimming accounts for 5 bases at V and 6 bases at J, while the number of junction bases matched to no gene is 6. The CDR3 covers 13 residues, taking in both the cysteine and the phenylalanine. The CDR3 DNA has 39 bases and is translated from base 1. CDR1 and CDR2, looked up from the germline V gene, are SGHRS and YFSETQ. This same sample was also part of a study on yellow fever vaccine responses in identical twins. The second source states: The T cell response to vaccination in identical twins was reported by the authors to appear partly convergent and partly personalized. The study precisely tracked vaccine-responding T cell clones in identical twins.

This sequence was found in a young woman in good health. The chain uses TRBV5-1 and TRBJ2-7; a stretch of 9 junction bases matches TRBD2. The sequenced sample was memory (CD45RO+) T cells sorted from blood. The cell subset or site label on this specimen signifies: CD45RO+ enriched T cells. CDR3 loop: CASSLSGSTEQYF. The DNA sequence is given as TGCGCCAGCAGTCTTAGCGGGAGTACCGAGCAGTACTTC.